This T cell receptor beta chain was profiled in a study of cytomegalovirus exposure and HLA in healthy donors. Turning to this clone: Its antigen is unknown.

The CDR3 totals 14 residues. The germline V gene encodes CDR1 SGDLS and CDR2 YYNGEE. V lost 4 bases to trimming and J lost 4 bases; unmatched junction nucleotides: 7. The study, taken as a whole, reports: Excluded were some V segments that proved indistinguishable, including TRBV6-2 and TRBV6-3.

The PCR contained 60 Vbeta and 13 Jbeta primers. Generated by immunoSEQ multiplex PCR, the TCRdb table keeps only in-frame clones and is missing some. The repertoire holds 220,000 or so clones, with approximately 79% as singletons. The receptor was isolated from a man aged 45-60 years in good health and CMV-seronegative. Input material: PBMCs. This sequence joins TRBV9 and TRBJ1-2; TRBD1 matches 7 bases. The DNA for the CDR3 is TGTGCCAGCAGCCACGAAGGGGACAGCTATGGCTACACCTTC. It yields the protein CASSHEGDSYGYTF.